Each of the 17 T cell receptor beta chains below was sequenced from the same sample in a study of blood T cell repertoires in COVID-19. Assay: immunoSEQ multiplex PCR; the TCRdb copy retains only in-frame clones and omits some. The table lists tens of thousands of clones, 65% to 85% of them singletons. The sample taken for sequencing was peripheral blood. The receptors were sampled from a woman of 80 years or more with acute or convalescent COVID-19.

The sample holds one count of this clone. The genes are TRBV24-1 and TRBJ2-2; D possibly corresponds to TRBD1 (6 bases). Trimming removed 7 bases at V and 8 bases at J, with 10 bases between. The CDR3 consists of 12 residues. Germline CDR1 reads KGHDR; CDR2 reads SFDVKD. The CDR3 nucleotides read TGTGCCACCAGACAGGGTTCTGGGGAGCTGTTTTTT. Amino acids: CATRQGSGELFF.

The genes are TRBV3-1 (or the pseudogene TRBV3-2) and TRBJ1-3; D ambiguous. Germline V lookup: CDR1 LGHDT, CDR2 YNNKEL (reference sequence). The CDR3 totals 16 residues. V lost 0 bases, J lost 0 bases, and 9 bases lay in between. The CDR3 nucleotides are TGTGCCAGCAGCCAAGATCTGTTGAGCTCTGGAAACACCATATATTTT. It yields the protein CASSQDLLSSGNTIYF.

The genes are TRBV12-5 and TRBJ2-7; no firm D call. Looked up from germline, CDR1 is LGHNT and CDR2 is FRNRAP. Trimming removed 4 bases at V and 4 bases at J, with 5 bases between. The CDR3 runs to 11 residues. CDR3 sequence reads: CASGSTYEQYF. The DNA for the CDR3 is TGTGCTAGTGGTTCCACATACGAGCAGTACTTC.

The chain couples TRBV2 to TRBJ2-1; D is possibly TRBD1 (5 bases). Trimming took off 4 bases at V and 12 bases at J, with 10 bases between the two ends. This CDR3 has 11 amino acids. Germline V gives CDR1 SNHLY, CDR2 FYNNEI. The CDR3 DNA sequence: TGTGCCAGCAGTGTTGGACAAGTGCAGTTCTTC. Amino acid sequence: CASSVGQVQFF.

The chain couples TRBV24-1 to TRBJ1-2; D unresolved. Germline CDR1 reads KGHDR; CDR2 reads SFDVKD. The CDR3 sequence is 15 residues long. The germline V and J ends were trimmed by 4 bases and 4 bases, with 15 bases remaining between them. CDR3 sequence (DNA): TGTGCCACCAGTGAAGATACAGAATTTCCCTATGGCTACACCTTC. It codes for CATSEDTEFPYGYTF.

This chain connects TRBV5-1 to TRBJ1-2, with TRBD1 matching 9 bases. This CDR3 has 15 residues. The V and J ends lost 4 bases and 4 bases, in that order; junction bases with no gene match: 8. Germline CDR1 and CDR2: SGHRS and YFSETQ. DNA of the CDR3: TGCGCCAGCAGCCAAGGGGACAGGGATATCTATGGCTACACCTTC. It encodes CASSQGDRDIYGYTF.

V gene TRBV10-3 combines with J gene TRBJ2-1; 8 bases fit TRBD1. Germline assignment: CDR1 ENHRY and CDR2 SYGVKD. CDR3 length: 14 residues. V lost 5 bases and J lost 5; bases outside the gene matches: 5. DNA for the CDR3: TGTGCCATCAGTTACCAGGGGGCGGACAATGAGCAGTTCTTC. The encoded protein is CAISYQGADNEQFF.

The rearrangement joins TRBV29-1 to TRBJ2-1; perhaps D is TRBD1 or TRBD2 (5 bases each). Germline values: CDR1 SQVTM, CDR2 ANQGSEA. This CDR3 has 13 residues. V lost 7 bases and J 4 bases, leaving 14 bases between the germline ends. The CDR3 DNA follows: TGCAGCGCAGGGAGTGGCGGGTACAATGAGCAGTTCTTC. Its translation: CSAGSGGYNEQFF.

The gene calls are TRBV7-2 and TRBJ2-7; TRBD2 might be the D (5 bases). Per germline, CDR1 SGHTA and CDR2 FQGNSA. Trimming shortened V by 0 bases and J by 6 bases, and 12 bases separated the two germline ends. The CDR3 sequence is 14 residues long. The CDR3 protein is CASSLALEAGEQYF. The CDR3 coding sequence is TGTGCCAGCAGCTTAGCACTAGAAGCCGGCGAGCAGTACTTC.

V usage is TRBV7-9 and J usage is TRBJ2-7; D is unresolved. The CDR3 is made up of 12 amino acids. Trimming cost V 6 bases and J 8 bases, with 14 bases left between them. Per germline, CDR1 SEHNR and CDR2 FQNEAQ (reference sequence). The CDR3 spells CASSLDWSKQYF. For the CDR3, the DNA is TGTGCCAGCAGTCTTGACTGGAGCAAGCAGTACTTC.

The J gene is TRBJ2-7, the V gene TRBV5-6; D may be TRBD2 (5 bases). CDR1 is SGHDT, CDR2 YYEEEE, per germline. The CDR3 has 16 amino acids. The V end was cut by 2 bases, the J end by 7 bases, with 22 bases between. In DNA, the CDR3 is TGTGCCAGCAGCTTCGTGCCGGGATTTGGAGGTCGGGAGCAGTACTTC. This translates into CASSFVPGFGGREQYF.

V gene TRBV10-3 combines with J gene TRBJ2-6, with 11 bases matching TRBD1. With 0 bases clipped from V and 4 bases from J, the junction kept 11 bases outside the gene matches. Germline V lookup: CDR1 ENHRY, CDR2 SYGVKD. This CDR3 contains 20 residues. Here the CDR3 reads CAISESSGGQGASGANVLTF. The CDR3 DNA reads TGTGCCATCAGTGAGTCTTCCGGCGGACAGGGGGCATCAGGGGCCAACGTCCTGACTTTC.

The chain uses TRBV9 and TRBJ2-3, with TRBD2 matching 8 bases. V lost 0 bases, J lost 6 bases, and 15 bases stayed unmatched. Germline-derived CDR1 and CDR2 are SGDLS and YYNGEE. The CDR3 sequence is 18 residues long. The CDR3 sequence is CASSVGLAGGQFSDTQYF. The CDR3 bases are TGTGCCAGCAGCGTAGGTCTGGCGGGAGGCCAGTTTAGCGATACGCAGTATTTT. The full variable domain, rest sourced from reference TRBV9 and TRBJ2-3, is DSGVTQTPKHLITATGQRVTLRCSPRSGDLSVYWYQQSLDQGLQFLIQYYNGEERAKGNILERFSAQQFPDLHSELNLSSLELGDSALYFCASSVGLAGGQFSDTQYFGPGTRLTVL.

V is TRBV27 and J is TRBJ2-3; 11 bases align to TRBD2. Germline V gene sequence: CDR1 MNHEY, CDR2 SMNVEV (reference sequence). Germline trimming cut 7 bases from V and 1 base from J; bases unmatched to any gene: 7. CDR3 length: 16 amino acids. The chain's CDR3 is CASTELAGAGTDTQYF. The CDR3 bases are TGTGCCAGCACCGAACTAGCGGGAGCAGGCACAGATACGCAGTATTTT.

The V and J genes are TRBV11-3 and TRBJ1-2; possibly TRBD1 for D (5 bases). Trimming shortened V by 4 bases and J by 0 bases, and 15 bases separated the two germline ends. CDR1 is SGHNT, CDR2 YENEEA, per germline. CDR3 length equals 16 residues. CDR3: CASSSRDYFANYGYTF. CDR3 in DNA: TGTGCCAGCAGCTCCCGGGACTACTTTGCTAACTATGGCTACACCTTC.

The rearrangement joins TRBV4-1 to TRBJ1-1, with 7 bases that match TRBD1. V shed 0 bases and J 1 base; nucleotides not matched to a gene: 14. The CDR3 totals 19 residues. Germline CDR1 and CDR2: MGHRA and YSYEKL. CDR3 in DNA: TGCGCCAGCAGCCAAGAAGGAGGACAGGCCGTCGGGAAGAACACTGAAGCTTTCTTT. It yields the protein CASSQEGGQAVGKNTEAFF.

The CDR3 nucleotides read TGTGCCAGCAGTACAGGGAGTACTGAAGCTTTCTTT. It translates to CASSTGSTEAFF. This chain links TRBV12-3 or TRBV12-4 with TRBJ1-1, with a weak D call TRBD1 (6 bases). The V gene lost 5 bases and the J gene lost 5 bases, with 9 bases spanning the gap. CDR3 size: 12 residues.